Listed below are T cell receptor beta chains from one sample, sequenced in a study of resident and recirculating memory T cells in vitiligo. Clones were sequenced by immunoSEQ multiplex PCR, and TCRdb holds only the in-frame ones, with some missing. The repertoire consists of fewer than 85,000 clones, with about 90% occurring once and the leading ten covering approximately 4.7%. The specimen sequenced was blood. The receptors here all came from a male donor with vitiligo. CDR3s include the opening cysteine and the closing phenylalanine or tryptophan. The order of the fields is J gene, clone size, V gene, D gene, CDR3 DNA, CDR3 protein. D genes are given only for firm matches. A clone size is listed for some rows: how often the clone was seen (once, few, many), or a class if it is expanded.

j_gene: TRBJ2-1
abundance: .
v_gene: TRBV6-4
d_gene: TRBD2
CDR3nt: TGTGCCAGCAATCGTGGGGGGAGCGGGAGTGTCAATGAGCAGTTCTTC
CDR3aa: CASNRGGSGSVNEQFF

j_gene: TRBJ2-7
abundance: .
v_gene: TRBV7-9
d_gene: .
CDR3nt: TGTGCCAGCAGCTTAGGGGGCGGGGTAACCTCCTACGAGCAGTACTTC
CDR3aa: CASSLGGGVTSYEQYF

j_gene: TRBJ2-7
abundance: .
v_gene: TRBV9
d_gene: TRBD1
CDR3nt: TGTGCCAGCAGCGGAAAGGGACAGGGGGGCTACGAGCAGTACTTC
CDR3aa: CASSGKGQGGYEQYF

j_gene: TRBJ1-1
abundance: .
v_gene: TRBV28
d_gene: .
CDR3nt: TGTGCCAGCAGTTTCAGCGGGACTCCCGGTGGCACTGAAGCTTTCTTT
CDR3aa: CASSFSGTPGGTEAFF

j_gene: TRBJ2-1
abundance: .
v_gene: TRBV7-9
d_gene: TRBD2
CDR3nt: TGTGCCAGCAGCGCGGGACTACGGGAGCAGTTCTTC
CDR3aa: CASSAGLREQFF

j_gene: TRBJ2-3
abundance: .
v_gene: TRBV28
d_gene: TRBD1
CDR3nt: TGTGCCAGCAGTTTGGTGACCCGGGGACAGTTAGCGCAGTATTTT
CDR3aa: CASSLVTRGQLAQYF

j_gene: TRBJ2-7
abundance: .
v_gene: TRBV10-1
d_gene: .
CDR3nt: TGCGCCACCTCACCTGAACTCTCCTACGAGCAGTACTTC
CDR3aa: CATSPELSYEQYF

j_gene: TRBJ1-1
abundance: .
v_gene: TRBV7-6
d_gene: TRBD1
CDR3nt: TGTGCCAGCAGCCGAAATTTGGACAGGGCGAACACTGAAGCTTTCTTT
CDR3aa: CASSRNLDRANTEAFF

j_gene: TRBJ2-7
abundance: .
v_gene: TRBV6-1
d_gene: .
CDR3nt: TGTGCCAGCAGTGAAGAGAGAGGAGGGGTCTCCTACGAGCAGTACTTC
CDR3aa: CASSEERGGVSYEQYF

j_gene: TRBJ2-1
abundance: .
v_gene: TRBV9
d_gene: TRBD2
CDR3nt: TGTGCCAGCAGCCCAGGGGGGACTAGCGGGAGTATAGGCAATGAGCAGTTCTTC
CDR3aa: CASSPGGTSGSIGNEQFF

j_gene: TRBJ2-1
abundance: once
v_gene: TRBV4-1
d_gene: TRBD2
CDR3nt: TGCGCCACCTCCCATGGGGCTAGCGGAAGGAATGAGCAGTTCTTC
CDR3aa: CATSHGASGRNEQFF

j_gene: TRBJ2-3
abundance: .
v_gene: TRBV7-3
d_gene: TRBD1
CDR3nt: TGTGCCAGCAGTTCAGCGACAGGGGTTGCAGATACGCAGTATTTT
CDR3aa: CASSSATGVADTQYF

j_gene: TRBJ2-1
abundance: .
v_gene: TRBV5-1
d_gene: TRBD2
CDR3nt: TGCGCCAGCAGCCCAGGGACTAGCGGATACAATGAGCAGTTCTTC
CDR3aa: CASSPGTSGYNEQFF

j_gene: TRBJ2-3
abundance: .
v_gene: TRBV10-3
d_gene: .
CDR3nt: TGTGCCATCAGGGGTTTTGGGGCGCGGGACACAGATACGCAGTATTTT
CDR3aa: CAIRGFGARDTDTQYF

j_gene: TRBJ2-1
abundance: .
v_gene: TRBV7-9
d_gene: TRBD2
CDR3nt: TGTGCCAGCAGCTTGCCCTCCAGCGGGGAGAATGAGCAGTTCTTC
CDR3aa: CASSLPSSGENEQFF

j_gene: TRBJ2-3
abundance: .
v_gene: TRBV6-5
d_gene: TRBD2
CDR3nt: TGTGCCAGCAGTCCAAGCGGGAGAGACACAGATACGCAGTATTTT
CDR3aa: CASSPSGRDTDTQYF

j_gene: TRBJ2-5
abundance: .
v_gene: TRBV18
d_gene: .
CDR3nt: TGTGCCAGCTCACCACGACGGGGAGAGACCCAGTACTTC
CDR3aa: CASSPRRGETQYF

j_gene: TRBJ2-3
abundance: .
v_gene: TRBV5-6
d_gene: TRBD2
CDR3nt: TGTGCCAGCAGCTTAGCGGGAACCACAGATACGCAGTATTTT
CDR3aa: CASSLAGTTDTQYF

j_gene: TRBJ2-5
abundance: .
v_gene: TRBV7-2
d_gene: .
CDR3nt: TGTGCCAGCAGCGGCAGACAGCAAGAGACCCAGTACTTC
CDR3aa: CASSGRQQETQYF

j_gene: TRBJ2-7
abundance: .
v_gene: TRBV11-2
d_gene: TRBD2
CDR3nt: TGTGCCAGCAGCTTAAGCCCCGGGAGGGCCAACGAGCAGTACTTC
CDR3aa: CASSLSPGRANEQYF

j_gene: TRBJ1-2
abundance: .
v_gene: TRBV9
d_gene: .
CDR3nt: TGTGCCAGCAGCCCTCAAGAGGCTAGCTATGGCTACACCTTC
CDR3aa: CASSPQEASYGYTF

j_gene: TRBJ2-7
abundance: .
v_gene: TRBV27
d_gene: .
CDR3nt: TGTGCCAGCAGGCGGGGTCCTTCGCCCCGGGAGCAGTACTTC
CDR3aa: CASRRGPSPREQYF

j_gene: TRBJ1-1
abundance: .
v_gene: TRBV11-3
d_gene: .
CDR3nt: TGTGCCAGCAGCCCCCGGAGCGCGAACACTGAAGCTTTCTTT
CDR3aa: CASSPRSANTEAFF

j_gene: TRBJ2-1
abundance: .
v_gene: TRBV30
d_gene: .
CDR3nt: TGTGCCTGGAGTCAGTCAGCGGGAGGAGGGACAGGTGAGCAGTTCTTC
CDR3aa: CAWSQSAGGGTGEQFF

j_gene: TRBJ2-3
abundance: .
v_gene: TRBV11-2
d_gene: TRBD2
CDR3nt: TGTGCCAGCAGCTTCAGGGGTAGCGGGGTTGCCGCAGATACGCAGTATTTT
CDR3aa: CASSFRGSGVAADTQYF

j_gene: TRBJ1-2
abundance: .
v_gene: TRBV5-6
d_gene: TRBD1
CDR3nt: TGTGCCAGCAGCCTACGACAGGGGGATGGCTACACCTTC
CDR3aa: CASSLRQGDGYTF

j_gene: TRBJ1-1
abundance: .
v_gene: TRBV11-3
d_gene: TRBD1
CDR3nt: TGTGCCAGCAGCTACAGGGGGCGCGGCACTGAAGCTTTCTTT
CDR3aa: CASSYRGRGTEAFF

j_gene: TRBJ2-7
abundance: .
v_gene: TRBV27
d_gene: TRBD2
CDR3nt: TGTGCCAGCAGTTTGGGAGCGGGAGTTACCTACGAGCAGTACTTC
CDR3aa: CASSLGAGVTYEQYF

j_gene: TRBJ2-1
abundance: .
v_gene: TRBV19
d_gene: TRBD2
CDR3nt: TGTGCCAGTGCACCGGGACTAGCGGGCTACAATGAGCAGTTCTTC
CDR3aa: CASAPGLAGYNEQFF

j_gene: TRBJ2-7
abundance: .
v_gene: TRBV7-3
d_gene: TRBD2
CDR3nt: TGTGCCAGCAGCTATACCGGGACTACCACCACCGAGCAGTACTTC
CDR3aa: CASSYTGTTTTEQYF

j_gene: TRBJ2-7
abundance: .
v_gene: TRBV7-2
d_gene: .
CDR3nt: TGTGCCAGCAGCTTATTCGGGAGCGAGCAGTACTTC
CDR3aa: CASSLFGSEQYF

j_gene: TRBJ2-2
abundance: .
v_gene: TRBV28
d_gene: TRBD1
CDR3nt: TGTGCCAGCAGTTCAGGACAGGGTGAGGCCGGGGAGCTGTTTTTT
CDR3aa: CASSSGQGEAGELFF

j_gene: TRBJ2-4
abundance: .
v_gene: TRBV13
d_gene: .
CDR3nt: TGTGCCAGCAGCTTATTAACAGAAGCCAAAAACATTCAGTACTTC
CDR3aa: CASSLLTEAKNIQYF

j_gene: TRBJ2-7
abundance: .
v_gene: TRBV28
d_gene: .
CDR3nt: TGTGCCAGCAGTCTCGGACAGACCTACGAGCAGTACTTC
CDR3aa: CASSLGQTYEQYF

j_gene: TRBJ2-3
abundance: .
v_gene: TRBV2
d_gene: TRBD2
CDR3nt: TGTGCCAGCAGTAAACTAGCGGGAGGAGATACGCAGTATTTT
CDR3aa: CASSKLAGGDTQYF

j_gene: TRBJ1-1
abundance: few
v_gene: TRBV6-4
d_gene: .
CDR3nt: TGTGCCAGCACTATGAACACTGAAGCTTTCTTT
CDR3aa: CASTMNTEAFF

j_gene: TRBJ2-3
abundance: few
v_gene: TRBV5-1
d_gene: TRBD1
CDR3nt: TGCGCCAGCAGCCCGGACAGGGGCACAGATACGCAGTATTTT
CDR3aa: CASSPDRGTDTQYF

j_gene: TRBJ2-3
abundance: .
v_gene: TRBV28
d_gene: TRBD1
CDR3nt: TGTGCCAGCACGACAGGGAGCACAGATACGCAGTATTTT
CDR3aa: CASTTGSTDTQYF

j_gene: TRBJ2-3
abundance: few
v_gene: TRBV28
d_gene: .
CDR3nt: TGTGCCAGCATCATTAGCGGAGGGGAGATAGATACGCAGTATTTT
CDR3aa: CASIISGGEIDTQYF

j_gene: TRBJ2-2
abundance: .
v_gene: TRBV6-1
d_gene: .
CDR3nt: TGTGCCAGCAGTGAAGGTGGAGGGGCAGGCACCGGGGAGCTGTTTTTT
CDR3aa: CASSEGGGAGTGELFF

j_gene: TRBJ1-2
abundance: few
v_gene: TRBV7-9
d_gene: TRBD1
CDR3nt: TGTGCCAGCAGCTTTACAGGGGATGGTGGCTACACCTTC
CDR3aa: CASSFTGDGGYTF

j_gene: TRBJ2-7
abundance: .
v_gene: TRBV28
d_gene: .
CDR3nt: TGTGCCAGCAGGTCTTTAGTGGACGAGCAGTACTTC
CDR3aa: CASRSLVDEQYF

j_gene: TRBJ2-3
abundance: .
v_gene: TRBV4-3
d_gene: TRBD2
CDR3nt: TGCGCCAGCAGCCAAGGGGACTACATCACAGATACGCAGTATTTT
CDR3aa: CASSQGDYITDTQYF

j_gene: TRBJ2-7
abundance: .
v_gene: TRBV27
d_gene: TRBD1
CDR3nt: TGTGCCAGCACCCGGACAGGTCGAGAGTACGAGCAGTACTTC
CDR3aa: CASTRTGREYEQYF

j_gene: TRBJ1-2
abundance: .
v_gene: TRBV28
d_gene: TRBD1
CDR3nt: TGTGCCAGCAGTCGGGGACAGGGGAACTATGGCTACACCTTC
CDR3aa: CASSRGQGNYGYTF

j_gene: TRBJ2-1
abundance: .
v_gene: TRBV28
d_gene: TRBD2
CDR3nt: TGTGCCAGCAGGGGGATGATGAACATTGCAGGGGACGGGAGGGCCGCATACAATGAGCAGTTCTTC
CDR3aa: CASRGMMNIAGDGRAAYNEQFF

j_gene: TRBJ1-1
abundance: .
v_gene: TRBV11-3
d_gene: TRBD1
CDR3nt: TGTGCCAGCAGCTGGACAGGGGGGAACACTGAAGCTTTCTTT
CDR3aa: CASSWTGGNTEAFF

j_gene: TRBJ1-5
abundance: .
v_gene: TRBV15
d_gene: .
CDR3nt: TGTGCCACCAGCAGAGAACCCTTTTCTAAGGGGATGTATAGCAATCAGCCCCAGCATTTT
CDR3aa: CATSREPFSKGMYSNQPQHF

j_gene: TRBJ1-4
abundance: .
v_gene: TRBV5-1
d_gene: TRBD1
CDR3nt: TGCGCCAGCAGTTTACAGGGGGCTTTGAATGAAAAACTGTTTTTT
CDR3aa: CASSLQGALNEKLFF

j_gene: TRBJ2-7
abundance: .
v_gene: TRBV7-2
d_gene: TRBD1
CDR3nt: TGTGCCAGCAGCACTCCGGGACAGGGGAGAAGGTCCTACGAGCAGTACTTC
CDR3aa: CASSTPGQGRRSYEQYF

j_gene: TRBJ2-7
abundance: .
v_gene: TRBV18
d_gene: TRBD2
CDR3nt: TGTGCCAGCTCACCACCACTAGCGGGGGGCTCCCCCGAGCAGTACTTC
CDR3aa: CASSPPLAGGSPEQYF